This T cell receptor beta chain appears in the sequencing data of a study of glioma-infiltrating T cells after dendritic cell vaccination. Data came from immunoSEQ multiplex PCR; TCRdb stores just in-frame clones and leaves some out. The table shows about 92,000 clones, with 86% occurring only once. The receptor was isolated from a human donor with glioblastoma. The material was blood, obtained before dendritic cell vaccination.

The CDR3 loop is CSVEADSYEQYF. DNA for the CDR3: TGCAGCGTTGAGGCGGACAGCTACGAGCAGTACTTC. The rearrangement links TRBV29-1 to TRBJ2-5; possible D gene TRBD1, 6 bases. The tail of the sequence fits TRBJ2-7 better, so the J call may be wrong. Germline loops: CDR1 SQVTM, CDR2 ANQGSEA. The CDR3 length is 12 residues.